The entry that follows covers one T cell receptor (beta chain) sequence. Germline trimming cut 1 base from V and 6 bases from J; bases unmatched to any gene: 8. Germline loops: CDR1 LNHDA, CDR2 SQIVND (reference sequence). The CDR3 has 15 amino acids. The entry originates in a study of blood T cell repertoires in COVID-19. Study as a whole: COVID-19 samples, acute and convalescent, were from the United States, Italy and Spain. The cDNA or gDNA used as material had been derived from T cells, B-cell-depleted T cells, or PBMCs.

Original processing notes: Amplification of reference gene primers provided the estimated nucleated cell counts. Assay used: immunoSEQ multiplex PCR; TCRdb lists only in-frame clones, some missing. From that table come the V and J calls and clone size; the DNA was used to work out D and trimming. The data contain around 3,100 clones, about three quarters of them seen just once; the ten biggest clones take up around a fifth. This chain uses TRBV19 with TRBJ1-1; 7 nucleotides agree with TRBD1. Sequenced: peripheral blood. This TCR came from a man between 65 and 79 years old with active COVID-19. CDR3 bases: TGTGCCAGTAGTATAGTGGAGACAGGGTCGGCTGAAGCTTTCTTT. Its translation: CASSIVETGSAEAFF.